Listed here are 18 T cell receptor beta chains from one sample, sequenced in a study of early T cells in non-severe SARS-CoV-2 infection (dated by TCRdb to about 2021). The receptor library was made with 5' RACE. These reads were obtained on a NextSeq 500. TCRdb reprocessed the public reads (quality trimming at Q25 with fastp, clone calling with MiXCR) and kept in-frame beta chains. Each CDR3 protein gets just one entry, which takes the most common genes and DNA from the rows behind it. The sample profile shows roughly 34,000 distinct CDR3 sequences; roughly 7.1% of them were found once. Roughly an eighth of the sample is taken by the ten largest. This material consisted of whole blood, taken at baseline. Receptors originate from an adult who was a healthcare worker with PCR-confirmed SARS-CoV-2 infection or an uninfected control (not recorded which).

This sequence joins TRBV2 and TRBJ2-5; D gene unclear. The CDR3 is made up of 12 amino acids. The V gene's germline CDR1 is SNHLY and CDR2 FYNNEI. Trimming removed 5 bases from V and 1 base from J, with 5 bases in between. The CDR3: CASSMTQETQYF. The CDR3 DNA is TGTGCCAGCAGTATGACCCAAGAGACCCAGTACTTC.

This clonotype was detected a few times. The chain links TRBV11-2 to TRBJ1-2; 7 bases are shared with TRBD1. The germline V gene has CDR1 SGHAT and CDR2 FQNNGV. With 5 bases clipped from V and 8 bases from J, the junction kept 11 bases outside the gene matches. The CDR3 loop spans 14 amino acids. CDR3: CASSIIGQAGGYTF. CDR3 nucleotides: TGTGCCAGCAGCATAATAGGACAGGCGGGCGGCTACACCTTC.

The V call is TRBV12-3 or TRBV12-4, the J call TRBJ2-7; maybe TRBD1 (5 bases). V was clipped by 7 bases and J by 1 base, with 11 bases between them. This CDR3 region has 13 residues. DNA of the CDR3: TGTGCCAGCAAAATGACAGCTTCCTACGAGCAGTACTTC. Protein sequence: CASKMTASYEQYF.

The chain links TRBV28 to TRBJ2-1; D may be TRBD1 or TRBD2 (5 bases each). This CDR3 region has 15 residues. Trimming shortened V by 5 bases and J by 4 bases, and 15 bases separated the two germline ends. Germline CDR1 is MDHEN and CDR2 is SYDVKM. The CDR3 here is CASSPGTTAYNEQFF. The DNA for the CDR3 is TGTGCCAGCAGTCCCGGGACCACAGCTTACAATGAGCAGTTCTTC.

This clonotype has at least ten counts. The CDR3, as DNA: TGTGCCAGCAGTTCAAACAGGGGAGGCATTCAGTACTTC. This codes for CASSSNRGGIQYF. The J gene is TRBJ2-4, the V gene TRBV6-5, with a possible D match to TRBD1 (7 bases). V lost 4 bases and J lost 9, with 13 bases in between. Per the germline V gene, CDR1 is MNHEY and CDR2 is SVGAGI. The CDR3 totals 13 residues.

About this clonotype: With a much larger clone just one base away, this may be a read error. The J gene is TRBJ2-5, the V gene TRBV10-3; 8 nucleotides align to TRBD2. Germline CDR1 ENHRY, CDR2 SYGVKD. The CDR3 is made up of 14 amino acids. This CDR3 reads CAIGDVREGETQYF. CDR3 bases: TGTGCCATCGGTGATGTCCGGGAGGGGGAGACCCAGTACTTC.

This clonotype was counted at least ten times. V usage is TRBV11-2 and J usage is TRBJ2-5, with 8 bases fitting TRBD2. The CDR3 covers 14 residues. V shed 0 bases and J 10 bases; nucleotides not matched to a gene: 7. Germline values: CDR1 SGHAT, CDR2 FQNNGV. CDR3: CASSLEPGGLFQYF. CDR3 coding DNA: TGTGCCAGCAGCTTAGAGCCGGGGGGGTTATTCCAGTACTTC.

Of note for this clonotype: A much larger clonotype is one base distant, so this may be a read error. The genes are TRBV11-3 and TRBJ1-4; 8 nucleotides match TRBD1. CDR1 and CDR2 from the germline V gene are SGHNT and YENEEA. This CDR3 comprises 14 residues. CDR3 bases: TGTGTCAGCAGCCAGGGGGCCTCTAATGAAAAACTGTTTTTT. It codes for CVSSQGASNEKLFF.

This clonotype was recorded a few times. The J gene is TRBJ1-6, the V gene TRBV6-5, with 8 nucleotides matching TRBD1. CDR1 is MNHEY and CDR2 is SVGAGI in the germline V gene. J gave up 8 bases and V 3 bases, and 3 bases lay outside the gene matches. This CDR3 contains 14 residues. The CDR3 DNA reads TGTGCCAGCAGTTATGGACAGGGTGATTCACCCCTCCACTTT. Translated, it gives CASSYGQGDSPLHF.

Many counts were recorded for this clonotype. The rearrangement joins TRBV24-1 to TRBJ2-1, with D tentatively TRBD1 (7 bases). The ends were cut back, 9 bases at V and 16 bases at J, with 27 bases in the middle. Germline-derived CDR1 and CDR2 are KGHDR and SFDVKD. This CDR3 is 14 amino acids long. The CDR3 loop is CATVGGTANNERFF. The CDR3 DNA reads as TGTGCCACCGTAGGCGGGACAGCCAACAATGAGCGTTTCTTC.

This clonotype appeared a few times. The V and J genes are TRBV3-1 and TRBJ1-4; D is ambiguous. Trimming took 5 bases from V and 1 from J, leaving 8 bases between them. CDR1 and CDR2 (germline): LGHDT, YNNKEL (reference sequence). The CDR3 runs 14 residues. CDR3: CASSEQLTNEKLFF. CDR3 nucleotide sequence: TGTGCCAGCAGCGAACAGTTAACTAATGAAAAACTGTTTTTT.

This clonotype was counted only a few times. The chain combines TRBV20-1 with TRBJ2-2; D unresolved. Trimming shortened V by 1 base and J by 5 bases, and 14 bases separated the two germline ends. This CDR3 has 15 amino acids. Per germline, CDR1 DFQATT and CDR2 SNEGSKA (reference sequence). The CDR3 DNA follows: TGCAGTGCTAGAGGTCTCCTAGTCCCTACCGGGGAGCTGTTTTTT. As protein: CSARGLLVPTGELFF.

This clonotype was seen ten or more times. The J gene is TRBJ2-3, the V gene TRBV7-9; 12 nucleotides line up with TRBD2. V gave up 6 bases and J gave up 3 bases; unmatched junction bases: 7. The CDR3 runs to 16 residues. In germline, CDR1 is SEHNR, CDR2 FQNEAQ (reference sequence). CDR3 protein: CASSSRLAGETDTQYF. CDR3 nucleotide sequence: TGTGCCAGCAGTTCCCGACTAGCGGGAGAGACAGATACGCAGTATTTT.

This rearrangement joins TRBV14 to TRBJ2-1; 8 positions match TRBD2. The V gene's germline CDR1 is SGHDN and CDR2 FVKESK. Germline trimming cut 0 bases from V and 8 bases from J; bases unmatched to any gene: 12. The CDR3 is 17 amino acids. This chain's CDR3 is CASSQDFRREGLYEQFF. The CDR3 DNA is TGTGCCAGCAGCCAAGATTTTCGTCGGGAGGGCCTGTATGAGCAGTTCTTC.

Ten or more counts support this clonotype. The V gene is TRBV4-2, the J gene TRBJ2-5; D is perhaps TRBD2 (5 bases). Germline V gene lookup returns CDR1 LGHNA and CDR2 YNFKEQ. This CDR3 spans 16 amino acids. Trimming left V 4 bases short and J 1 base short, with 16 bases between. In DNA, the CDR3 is TGTGCCAGCAGCCCGATTATCAGCGGTATCCAAGAGACCCAGTACTTC. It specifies CASSPIISGIQETQYF.

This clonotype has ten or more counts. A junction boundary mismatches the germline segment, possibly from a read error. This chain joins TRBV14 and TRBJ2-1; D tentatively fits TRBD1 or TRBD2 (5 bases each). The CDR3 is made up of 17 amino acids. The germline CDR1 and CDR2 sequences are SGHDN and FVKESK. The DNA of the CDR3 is TGTGCCAGCAGCCAAGTCGGGGACCCTCGAGGAAGTTATGGGTCGATCTTC. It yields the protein CASSQVGDPRGSYGSIF.

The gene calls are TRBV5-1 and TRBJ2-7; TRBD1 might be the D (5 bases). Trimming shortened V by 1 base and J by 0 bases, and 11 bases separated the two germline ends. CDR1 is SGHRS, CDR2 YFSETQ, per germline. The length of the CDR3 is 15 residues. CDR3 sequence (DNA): TGCGCCAGCAGCTTGCAGGGCCACAACTCCTACGAGCAGTACTTC. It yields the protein CASSLQGHNSYEQYF.

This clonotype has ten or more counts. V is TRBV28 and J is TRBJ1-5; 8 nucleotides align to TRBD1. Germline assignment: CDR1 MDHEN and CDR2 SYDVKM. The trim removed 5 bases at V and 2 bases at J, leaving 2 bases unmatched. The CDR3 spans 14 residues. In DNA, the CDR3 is TGTGCCAGCAGTGTGACAGGGGGCAATCAGCCCCAGCATTTT. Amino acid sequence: CASSVTGGNQPQHF.